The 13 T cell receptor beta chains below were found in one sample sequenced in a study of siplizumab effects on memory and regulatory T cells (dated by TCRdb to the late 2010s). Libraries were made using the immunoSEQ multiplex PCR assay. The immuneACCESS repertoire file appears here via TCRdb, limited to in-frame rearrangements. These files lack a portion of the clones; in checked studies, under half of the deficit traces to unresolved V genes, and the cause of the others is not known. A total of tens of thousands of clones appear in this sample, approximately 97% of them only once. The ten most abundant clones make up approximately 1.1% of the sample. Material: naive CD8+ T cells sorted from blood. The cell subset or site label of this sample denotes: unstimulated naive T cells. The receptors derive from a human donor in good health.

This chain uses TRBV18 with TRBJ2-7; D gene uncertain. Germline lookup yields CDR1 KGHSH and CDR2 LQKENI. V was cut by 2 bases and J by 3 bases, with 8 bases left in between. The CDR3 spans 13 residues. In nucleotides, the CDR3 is TGTGCCAGCTCACCATCAAGCAGCTACGAGCAGTACTTC. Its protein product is CASSPSSSYEQYF.

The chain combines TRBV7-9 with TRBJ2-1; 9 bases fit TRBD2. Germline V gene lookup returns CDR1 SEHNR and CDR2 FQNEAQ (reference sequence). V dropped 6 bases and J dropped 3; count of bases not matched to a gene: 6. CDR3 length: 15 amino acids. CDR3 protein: CASSTRLAVYNEQFF. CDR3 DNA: TGTGCCAGCAGTACGAGACTAGCGGTCTACAATGAGCAGTTCTTC.

The CDR3, as DNA: TGTGCCACCAGCGGCAGACAGGGGCGCTTTGCAACTAATGAAAAACTGTTTTTT. Translating gives CATSGRQGRFATNEKLFF. This chain uses TRBV15 with TRBJ1-4, with TRBD1 identical over 8 bases. The CDR3 runs to 18 residues. V lost 5 bases to trimming and J lost 0 bases; unmatched junction nucleotides: 11. Germline CDR1 LNHNV, CDR2 YYDKDF (reference sequence).

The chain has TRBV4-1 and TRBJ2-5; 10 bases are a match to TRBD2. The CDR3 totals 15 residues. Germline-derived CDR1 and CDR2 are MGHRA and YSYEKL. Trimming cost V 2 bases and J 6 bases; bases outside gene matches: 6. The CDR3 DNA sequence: TGCGCCAGCAGCCAACCTCCGGGACTAGCGAAGACCCAGTACTTC. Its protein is CASSQPPGLAKTQYF.

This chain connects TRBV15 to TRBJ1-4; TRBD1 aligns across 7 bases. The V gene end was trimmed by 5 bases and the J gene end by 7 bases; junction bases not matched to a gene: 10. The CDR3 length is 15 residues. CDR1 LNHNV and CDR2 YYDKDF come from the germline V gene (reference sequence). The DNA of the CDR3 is TGTGCCACCAGCTCTCCACAGGGGATTCCTGAAAAACTGTTTTTT. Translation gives CATSSPQGIPEKLFF.

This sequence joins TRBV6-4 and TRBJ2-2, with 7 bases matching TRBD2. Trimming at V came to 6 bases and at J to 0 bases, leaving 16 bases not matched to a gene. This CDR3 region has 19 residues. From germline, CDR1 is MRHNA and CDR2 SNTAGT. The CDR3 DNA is TGTGCCAGCAGCCTCCGTTGCGGGGGTTGTATGTCGAACACCGGGGAGCTGTTTTTT. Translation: CASSLRCGGCMSNTGELFF.

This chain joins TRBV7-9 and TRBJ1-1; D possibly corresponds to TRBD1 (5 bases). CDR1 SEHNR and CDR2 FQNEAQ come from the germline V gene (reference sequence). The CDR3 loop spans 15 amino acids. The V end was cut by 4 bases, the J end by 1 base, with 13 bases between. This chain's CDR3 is CASSSPGGANTEAFF. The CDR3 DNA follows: TGTGCCAGCAGCTCCCCGGGGGGTGCGAACACTGAAGCTTTCTTT.

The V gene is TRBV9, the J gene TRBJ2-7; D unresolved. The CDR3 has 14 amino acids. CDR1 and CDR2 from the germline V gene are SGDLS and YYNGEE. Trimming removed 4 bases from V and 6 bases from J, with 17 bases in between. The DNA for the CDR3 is TGTGCCAGCAGCTCCTGTCTGGGTCCTTGCGAGCAGTACTTC. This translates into CASSSCLGPCEQYF.

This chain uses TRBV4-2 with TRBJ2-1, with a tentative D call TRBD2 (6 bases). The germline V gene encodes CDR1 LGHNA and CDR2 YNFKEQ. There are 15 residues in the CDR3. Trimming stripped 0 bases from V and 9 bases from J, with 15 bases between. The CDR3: CASSQEFRKGGEQFF. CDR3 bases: TGTGCCAGCAGCCAAGAATTTAGGAAGGGAGGTGAGCAGTTCTTC.

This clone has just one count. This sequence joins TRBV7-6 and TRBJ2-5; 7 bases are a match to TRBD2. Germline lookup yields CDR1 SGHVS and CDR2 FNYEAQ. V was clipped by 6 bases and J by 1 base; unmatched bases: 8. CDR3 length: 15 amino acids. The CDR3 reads CASRSRLAVQETQYF. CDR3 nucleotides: TGTGCCAGCAGATCCCGTCTAGCGGTCCAAGAGACCCAGTACTTC.

CDR3 in amino acids: CASSLGQPYEQYF. The CDR3 DNA follows: TGTGCCAGCAGCTTAGGTCAGCCATACGAGCAGTACTTC. The V and J genes are TRBV7-2 and TRBJ2-7; D remains unclear. The germline gives CDR1 SGHTA, CDR2 FQGNSA. The V end lost 1 base, the J end lost 4 bases, and 8 bases lay between the germline ends. The CDR3 has 13 residues.

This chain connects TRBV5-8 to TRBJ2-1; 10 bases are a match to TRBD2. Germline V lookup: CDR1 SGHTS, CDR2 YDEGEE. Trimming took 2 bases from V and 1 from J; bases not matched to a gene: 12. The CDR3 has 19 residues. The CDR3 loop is CASSFVGLAGETSYNEQFF. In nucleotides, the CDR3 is TGTGCCAGCAGCTTCGTGGGCCTAGCGGGAGAGACGTCCTACAATGAGCAGTTCTTC. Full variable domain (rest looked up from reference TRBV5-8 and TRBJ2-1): EAGVTQSPTHLIKTRGQQATLRCSPISGHTSVYWYQQALGLGLQFLLWYDEGEERNRGNFPPRFSGRQFPNYSSELNVNALELEDSALYLCASSFVGLAGETSYNEQFFGPGTRLTVL.

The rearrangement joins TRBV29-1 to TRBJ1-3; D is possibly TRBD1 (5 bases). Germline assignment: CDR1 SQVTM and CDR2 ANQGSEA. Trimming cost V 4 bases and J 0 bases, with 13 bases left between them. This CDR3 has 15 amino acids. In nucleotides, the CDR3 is TGCAGCGTTGTCACCGGGACCATCTCTGGAAACACCATATATTTT. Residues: CSVVTGTISGNTIYF.